This T cell receptor beta chain stems from a study of immune cell composition in non-small cell lung cancer. Germline-derived CDR1 and CDR2 are SGHVS and FNYEAQ. Trimming shortened V by 1 base and J by 7 bases, and 10 bases separated the two germline ends. This CDR3 contains 14 residues. Study conclusions and caveats: Tumour TCR-beta clonality showed no significant link to smoking pack-years. Squamous carcinomas (75%) more often had tumour-associated clones >0.5% than adenocarcinomas (33%). Squamous lung tumours showed higher top 10 clone scores and clonality than adenocarcinomas.

Worth noting for this clone: As yet, its antigen is unknown.

Genomic DNA came from frozen unsorted single-cell suspensions. The protocol was immunoSEQ multiplex PCR, while the TCRdb copy is restricted to in-frame clones and leaves out a portion. The profile shows around 2,800 clones, over 70% of them singletons. The chain recombines TRBV7-6 with TRBJ1-4, with a possible D match to TRBD1 (5 bases). Sequencing was done on a sample of lung tumor tissue. The receptor was isolated from a human donor with non-small cell lung cancer. CDR3 protein: CASSLGQGSEKLFF. CDR3 coding DNA: TGTGCCAGCAGCTTAGGGCAGGGTAGTGAAAAACTGTTTTTT.